Listed here are 21 T cell receptor beta chains from one sample, sequenced in a study of T-cell reconstitution after alpha-beta-depleted transplantation in children. Unique molecular identifiers were incorporated during preparation of the TCRbeta library. One entry per CDR3 protein, called by TCRdb with MiXCR from the PCR reads. The data show about 360,000 distinct CDR3 sequences, about an eighth seen once. The sample consisted of PBMCs, taken from the stem cell graft. All receptors come from a human donor who donated a stem cell graft to a child with Fanconi anemia.

This clonotype has a count of ten or more. The V gene is TRBV3-1, the J gene TRBJ2-1; TRBD2 matches 8 bases. With V trimmed by 1 base and J by 4 bases, 6 bases remained unmatched. The CDR3 spans 16 residues. Germline CDR1 is LGHDT and CDR2 is YNNKEL (reference sequence). The CDR3 DNA is TGTGCCAGCAGCCAAGGGATCCAGCGGGGGTACAATGAGCAGTTCTTC. This codes for CASSQGIQRGYNEQFF.

The V gene is TRBV4-2, the J gene TRBJ2-2, with 8 bases fitting TRBD2. There are 17 residues in the CDR3. The germline CDR1 and CDR2 sequences are LGHNA and YNFKEQ. With 0 bases clipped from V and 0 bases from J, the junction kept 3 bases outside the gene matches. The CDR3 reads CASSQDRAGANTGELFF. As DNA, the CDR3 is TGTGCCAGCAGCCAAGACCGAGCGGGGGCGAACACCGGGGAGCTGTTTTTT.

The rearrangement links TRBV10-3 to TRBJ1-2, with D possibly being TRBD1 (6 bases). V shed 6 bases and J shed 9 bases, with 11 bases lying between them. The CDR3 has 11 residues. Germline CDR1 reads ENHRY; CDR2 reads SYGVKD. The DNA for the CDR3 is TGTGCCATCAGGACGGACAGTCGCTACACCTTC. Translation gives CAIRTDSRYTF.

This clonotype was observed many times. V and J are TRBV20-1 and TRBJ2-2; D is unresolved. Trimming removed 3 bases at V and 2 bases at J, with 16 bases between. Looked up from germline, CDR1 is DFQATT and CDR2 is SNEGSKA (reference sequence). The CDR3 consists of 16 residues. In DNA, the CDR3 is TGCAGTGCTAGTTCCTGGGTGCATCCCAACACCGGGGAGCTGTTTTTT. This encodes CSASSWVHPNTGELFF.

The V gene is TRBV2, the J gene TRBJ2-2; D is unresolved. The V end was cut by 2 bases, the J end by 7 bases, with 14 bases between. The CDR3 covers 15 residues. CDR1 is SNHLY, CDR2 FYNNEI, per germline. This chain's CDR3 is CASSETWALGGELFF. The CDR3 DNA follows: TGTGCCAGCAGTGAAACTTGGGCGTTAGGCGGGGAGCTGTTTTTT.

The chain links TRBV7-2 to TRBJ2-3; D perhaps matches TRBD1 (6 bases). CDR1 and CDR2 from the germline V gene are SGHTA and FQGNSA. The CDR3 consists of 13 residues. The V end was cut by 3 bases, the J end by 7 bases, with 11 bases between. The CDR3 sequence is CASSFTGMYTQYF. The CDR3 DNA reads TGTGCCAGCAGCTTTACAGGGATGTATACGCAGTATTTT.

This clonotype appeared a few times. The chain combines TRBV5-6 with TRBJ2-2, with 10 bases aligning to TRBD1. V shed 4 bases, J shed 8 bases, and the junction held 11 bases outside the gene matches. Germline CDR1 and CDR2: SGHDT and YYEEEE. The CDR3 extends over 16 amino acids. This chain's CDR3 is CASSIQPGTGVGELFF. CDR3 DNA sequence: TGTGCCAGCAGCATCCAACCTGGGACAGGGGTTGGGGAGCTGTTTTTT.

V gene TRBV6-2 or TRBV6-3 combines with J gene TRBJ1-1; possible D gene TRBD1, 5 bases. From germline, CDR1 is MNHEY and CDR2 SVGEGT. The CDR3 runs to 13 residues. Deletions cut 7 bases from V and 1 base from J, with 10 bases between. CDR3 residues: CASTRDANTEAFF. Here the CDR3 DNA reads TGTGCCAGCACAAGGGACGCGAACACTGAAGCTTTCTTT.

This clonotype has just a few counts. The chain couples TRBV20-1 to TRBJ2-1; 7 bases fit TRBD1. The junction had 4 bases not matched to a gene; V was cut back by 4 bases and J by 1 base. This CDR3 is 14 amino acids long. Germline V CDR1 and CDR2: DFQATT, SNEGSKA (reference sequence). DNA for the CDR3: TGCAGTGCTATCGACAGGGTATCCTACAATGAGCAGTTCTTC. As protein: CSAIDRVSYNEQFF.

There are many counts of this clonotype. In DNA, the CDR3 is TGTGCCATCGGAGGACAGGGATGGAATGAGCAGTTCTTC. Amino acids: CAIGGQGWNEQFF. The V and J genes are TRBV10-3 and TRBJ2-1, with TRBD1 identical over 8 bases. V lost 8 bases, J lost 7 bases, and 7 bases stayed unmatched. Germline V lookup: CDR1 ENHRY, CDR2 SYGVKD. This CDR3 is 13 amino acids long.

This clonotype was seen many times. The chain has TRBV6-5 and TRBJ1-1; D not resolved. V was shortened by 0 bases and J by 5 bases, with 7 bases between the two germline ends. Germline values: CDR1 MNHEY, CDR2 SVGAGI. CDR3 size: 13 residues. CDR3: CASSYSVWTEAFF. The CDR3 bases are TGTGCCAGCAGTTACTCGGTCTGGACTGAAGCTTTCTTT.

The chain has TRBV7-9 and TRBJ2-1, with a possible D match to TRBD2 (5 bases). Per germline, CDR1 SEHNR and CDR2 FQNEAQ (reference sequence). The CDR3 loop spans 16 amino acids. With 5 bases removed from V and 6 bases from J, the gap between germline ends came to 20 bases. The CDR3 region is CASSPADEGGLNEQFF. The CDR3, as DNA: TGTGCCAGCAGCCCGGCTGATGAGGGCGGTCTCAATGAGCAGTTCTTC. The whole variable domain, remainder taken from reference TRBV7-9 and TRBJ2-1, is DTGVSQNPRHKITKRGQNVTFRCDPISEHNRLYWYRQTLGQGPEFLTYFQNEAQLEKSRLLSDRFSAERPKGSFSTLEIQRTEQGDSAMYLCASSPADEGGLNEQFFGPGTRLTVL.

The chain combines TRBV5-6 with TRBJ2-1; D is undetermined. The CDR3 totals 14 residues. Trimming took off 0 bases at V and 6 bases at J, with 10 bases between the two ends. Per germline, CDR1 SGHDT and CDR2 YYEEEE. The CDR3 here is CASSLEQITNEQFF. The CDR3 nucleotides are TGTGCCAGCAGCTTGGAACAGATCACCAATGAGCAGTTCTTC.

This clonotype appeared many times. The chain combines TRBV7-2 with TRBJ2-1, with D perhaps given as TRBD1 or TRBD2 (6 bases each). This CDR3 has 16 residues. CDR1 and CDR2 from the germline V gene are SGHTA and FQGNSA. The V and J ends lost 1 base and 8 bases respectively, with 18 bases between them. CDR3 in amino acids: CASSLVGGSLTDEQFF. In DNA, the CDR3 is TGTGCCAGCAGCTTAGTAGGGGGGAGCCTCACCGATGAGCAGTTCTTC.

The rearrangement joins TRBV20-1 to TRBJ2-2; 7 nucleotides line up with TRBD1. This CDR3 spans 15 amino acids. Germline V CDR1 and CDR2: DFQATT, SNEGSKA (reference sequence). With 3 bases clipped from V and 5 bases from J, the junction kept 9 bases outside the gene matches. CDR3: CSARTLTGSTGELFF. CDR3 in DNA: TGCAGTGCTAGGACCTTGACAGGGAGTACCGGGGAGCTGTTTTTT.

The chain carries TRBV5-1 and TRBJ2-3, with TRBD2 matching 11 bases. Germline loops: CDR1 SGHRS, CDR2 YFSETQ. After removal of 2 bases from V and 4 bases from J, the junction contained 9 bases not matched to a gene. The CDR3 consists of 17 residues. CDR3 sequence reads: CASSFVLAGAAADTQYF. The DNA for the CDR3 is TGCGCCAGCAGCTTTGTACTAGCGGGGGCCGCAGCAGATACGCAGTATTTT.

V and J are TRBV5-1 and TRBJ1-2; TRBD1 matches 9 bases. CDR3 length: 14 residues. CDR1 is SGHRS and CDR2 is YFSETQ in the germline V gene. Trimming removed 4 bases from V and 2 bases from J; junction bases left unmatched: 3. The CDR3 DNA sequence: TGCGCCAGCAGCCGTGACAGGGGGAACTATGGCTACACCTTC. Translation: CASSRDRGNYGYTF.

Written as DNA, the CDR3 is TGCGCCAGCAGCCAAGATCTTACAGGGGGCGCATCAGATACGCAGTATTTT. It translates to CASSQDLTGGASDTQYF. This chain links TRBV4-3 with TRBJ2-3, with 9 positions matching TRBD1. The V and J ends lost 0 bases and 4 bases, in that order; junction bases with no gene match: 8. The CDR3 totals 17 residues. The germline V gene encodes CDR1 LGHNA and CDR2 YSLEER.

This clonotype came up many times. The chain has TRBV4-2 and TRBJ2-5; 8 bases map to TRBD1. The CDR3 runs to 17 residues. V lost 0 bases and J lost 4; bases outside the gene matches: 10. Per the germline V gene, CDR1 is LGHNA and CDR2 is YNFKEQ. This CDR3 is CASSQDLRQGKGETQYF. The CDR3 bases are TGTGCCAGCAGCCAAGATCTGCGACAGGGGAAGGGAGAGACCCAGTACTTC.

The chain combines TRBV7-6 with TRBJ1-4; TRBD1 aligns across 8 bases. Per germline, CDR1 SGHVS and CDR2 FNYEAQ. Trimming at V came to 1 base and at J to 3 bases, leaving 1 base not matched to a gene. This CDR3 has 15 residues. The DNA of the CDR3 is TGTGCCAGCAGCTTAGGGACAGGGCCTAATGAAAAACTGTTTTTT. Translation gives CASSLGTGPNEKLFF.

This clonotype was found many times. The J gene is TRBJ1-1, the V gene TRBV25-1; D unresolved. CDR1 is MGHDK, CDR2 SYGVNS, per germline. V shed 4 bases and J shed 0 bases, with 6 bases lying between them. The CDR3 is 13 residues long. CDR3 in amino acids: CASSADLNTEAFF. As DNA, the CDR3 is TGTGCCAGCAGTGCTGATTTGAACACTGAAGCTTTCTTT.